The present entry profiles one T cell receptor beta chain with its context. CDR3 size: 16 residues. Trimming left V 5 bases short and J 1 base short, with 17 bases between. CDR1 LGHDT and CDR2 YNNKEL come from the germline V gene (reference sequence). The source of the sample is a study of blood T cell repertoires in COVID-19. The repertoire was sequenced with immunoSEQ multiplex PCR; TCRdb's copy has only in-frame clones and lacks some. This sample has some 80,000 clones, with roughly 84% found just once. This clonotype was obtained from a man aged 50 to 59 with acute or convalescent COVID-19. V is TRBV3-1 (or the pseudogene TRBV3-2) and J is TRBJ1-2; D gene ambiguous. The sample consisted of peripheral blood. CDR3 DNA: TGTGCCAGCAGCAAAAGGAGAAGCCTTAGTAACTATGGCTACACCTTC. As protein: CASSKRRSLSNYGYTF.